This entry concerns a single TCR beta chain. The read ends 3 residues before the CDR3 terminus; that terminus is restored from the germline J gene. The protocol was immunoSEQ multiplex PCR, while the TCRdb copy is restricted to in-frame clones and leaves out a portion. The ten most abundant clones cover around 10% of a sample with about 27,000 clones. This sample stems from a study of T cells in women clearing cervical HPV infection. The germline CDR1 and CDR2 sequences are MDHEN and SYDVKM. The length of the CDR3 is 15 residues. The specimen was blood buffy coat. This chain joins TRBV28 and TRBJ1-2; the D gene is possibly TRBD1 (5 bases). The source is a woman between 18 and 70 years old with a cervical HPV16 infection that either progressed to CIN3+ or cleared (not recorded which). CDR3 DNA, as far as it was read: TGTGCCAGCAGTTTAGGGACTAGCGGGTACAATGAC. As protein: CASSLGTSGYND. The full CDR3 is CASSLGTSGYNDYTF.